Given below is one T cell receptor (beta chain) in context. Its specificity is unknown. The table came from immunoSEQ multiplex PCR; TCRdb's copy has only in-frame clones and leaves some out. The sample has about 200,000 clones; 80% to 90% are singletons. It was the approximately 110-subject validation cohort, separate from the roughly 700-subject first cohort, to which the donors belonged. This specimen belongs to a study of cytomegalovirus exposure and HLA in healthy donors. About the research overall: The 90 to 150 validation repertoires were produced on the same platform as the approximately 620 repertoires of the first cohort. This was reported in a later analysis. Broader study findings: A later analysis found first-cohort TCR clusters tended to co-occur in the 90 to 150 validation repertoires. CMV antigen specificity of a few CMV-associated chains was confirmed in vitro.

The TCR originated in a young woman in good health and CMV-seropositive. Material: PBMCs.

CDR3 nucleotides: TGTGCCAGCAGTGACAGGAGCGGGGGAACAGATACGCAGTATTTT. This translates into CASSDRSGGTDTQYF. The genes are TRBV6-1 and TRBJ2-3, with 8 bases identical to TRBD2. The CDR3 spans 15 residues. From germline, CDR1 is MNHNS and CDR2 SASEGT. The ends lost 3 bases at V and 3 bases at J; junction bases unmatched: 5.